This TCR beta chain was recovered during a study of regulatory T cells in long-lasting Graves disease (dated by TCRdb to about 2021). Notes on the research overall: Patients with newly diagnosed Graves' disease had been on antithyroid drugs for under 3 months. The study took place in China and was registered as a clinical trial. This study used TCR sequencing and RNA sequencing of peripheral blood to compare persistent Graves' disease patients against newly diagnosed Graves' disease patients. A total of 35 or so samples underwent TCR sequencing: approximately 13 from persistent and roughly 20 from newly diagnosed Graves' disease patients. Study-level results and caveats: Preferential use of TRBV28, TRBJ1-2 and TRBJ2-5 was observed in persistent disease, whereas TRBV20-1 and TRBJ2-1 were favored in newly diagnosed disease. Compared with newly diagnosed patients, persistent Graves' disease patients had lower TCR Shannon entropy and fewer highly expanded clones, which suggests clonal expansion. Sequencing and analysis were limited to the TCR beta chain. The authors noted that the small sample size was a limitation that may lower accuracy. Peripheral blood alone was examined, since thyroid tissue, which constituted the primary lesion, could not be accessed. Persistent patients shared more public clonotypes among themselves (2,741) than newly diagnosed patients did (more than 950).

The germline V gene provides CDR1 SGHDT and CDR2 YYEEEE. The CDR3 adds up to 15 amino acids, both ends counted. This entry keeps only the CDR3 DNA: 45 bases, framed from base 1. V is cut back by 4 bases and J by 0 bases, with 3 bases in the junction unmatched. With respect to this clonotype: What this receptor recognizes is not known. One base away lies a much larger clone, so this may be a sequencing read error. The CDR3 does not close with the conserved phenylalanine or tryptophan, likely indicating a read error.

The library relied on multiplex PCR. The reads were generated on an Illumina HiSeq 4000. iRepertoire HTBI primers and Arm-PCR amplification of CDR3 regions were used to construct TCR beta libraries. Before sequencing, the PCR products underwent gel purification. Per the authors' processing: Gene usage analysis of CDR3 amino acid clonotypes used the approximately 62 TRBV and some 13 TRBJ segments found across samples. Filtered high-quality paired reads were merged into contigs using COPE and FqMerger. BLAST was used to align contigs to the IMGT TRBV, TRBD and TRBJ reference genes, and CDR3 was defined following IMGT. Highly expanded clones were defined as clonotypes with a frequency above 0.1%. Shannon entropy served as the measure of repertoire diversity, while the Gini coefficient captured V-J evenness. Public clonotypes were defined as clonotypes shared by more than one individual. Starting from the raw public reads, TCRdb applied fastp trimming at Q25, assembled clones with MiXCR and retained in-frame beta chains. Each CDR3 protein appears once, grouped with its most common genes and DNA. The V and J calls follow TCRdb's processing rather than the paper's. This sample gives 350,000 to 450,000 distinct CDR3 sequences in total; 14% to 15% of them show up just once. Roughly a sixth of the sample belongs to the ten largest clones.

In light of the paper, this sample's time point label describes: newly diagnosed GD, antithyroid drugs for less than 3 months. For both TCR sequencing and RNA sequencing, RNA was extracted from PBMCs in TRIzol. The diagnosis of Graves' disease was made according to American Thyroid Association guidelines. Patients for the study were recruited at an endocrinology department in Xi'an, China. From each patient, 7.5 to 10 milliliters of peripheral blood was collected into an EDTA anticoagulant tube. Ficoll Paque Plus density gradient separation was used to isolate PBMCs, and no additional T cell sorting was done. An Agilent 2100 Bioanalyzer and agarose gel were used to assess RNA quality, and a NanoDrop 2000 was used to measure RNA concentration. The same sample was also studied in work on T cells in Graves' hyperthyroidism and ophthalmopathy. As the second study states: A patient counted as having stable Graves' hyperthyroidism if no progression to ophthalmopathy occurred over 18 months of follow-up. Hyperthyroidism patients were newly diagnosed, with disease duration under 2 months, and aged 18 to 65 years. Any patient with an uncontrolled infection, another autoimmune disease, pregnancy or lactation was excluded. Diagnoses were based on clinical symptoms, serum thyroxine and TRAb, thyroid ultrasound and orbital computed tomography. The first round of RT-PCR for the TCR CDR3 was performed with the HTBI primer set and the Qiagen OneStep RT-PCR kit. Most expanded thyroid clonotypes (frequency above 0.001) were also found in blood, which suggests that blood repertoires may mirror thyroid immune responses. A 13 V-J signature model separated ophthalmopathy from stable hyperthyroidism, with roughly 88% sensitivity and just under 84% specificity in cross-validation and 80%/75% in testing. In validation, progression to ophthalmopathy was predicted by the model with 70.59% sensitivity and 72.22% specificity, a median of 6.5 months before onset. To identify TCR V-J signatures that set the groups apart, the researchers used a discovery cohort of about a hundred patients, made up of under 45 with Graves' ophthalmopathy and some 55 with stable Graves' hyperthyroidism. An independent validation cohort of fewer than 20 hyperthyroidism patients and more than 15 patients who later progressed to ophthalmopathy tested prospective prediction of ophthalmopathy. The 100 or so discovery patients were divided at random into training and test sets in a 7:3 ratio. In several Graves' hyperthyroidism patients, the study also compared T-cell repertoires from thyroid tissue with T-cell repertoires from blood. After blood sampling, hyperthyroidism patients were treated with methimazole at a starting dose of 30 mg daily, and ophthalmopathy patients were treated with high-dose intravenous methylprednisolone. The libraries were constructed in a second round of multiplex PCR and then size-selected and purified. Sequencing of the libraries was done on an Illumina HiSeq2000 using paired-end 100 bp reads. SOAPnuke was used to process the raw data, throwing out any read that contained adapters or uncalled bases, had a mean Phred below 15, or lacked an exact constant-primer or identifier match. High-quality paired reads were merged using COPE v1.2.5, and each unique nucleotide sequence was defined as a clonotype. MiTCR v1.1 was used to align clonotypes to the IMGT TRBV, TRBD and TRBJ reference segments. The analysis was restricted to V-J combinations with a frequency above 0.0001, which together covered roughly 99% of the repertoires. The TCS score was defined as F50 (clonal expansion) divided by E x V (chaos), with BLOSUM62-based TCRdist calculated between CDR3 peptides within each V-J. Welch's t-statistics and random forest reduced around 520 V-J features to 13, which were used in a naive Bayes classifier (R e1071). No statistical method was used to fix the sample size in advance, and group allocation was not hidden from the investigators. The paper reports TCR Vbeta CDR3 sequencing of approximately 140 peripheral blood samples: around 45 ophthalmopathy, under 85 hyperthyroidism and around 17 progressor patients.

This TCR was sampled from a woman in her 30s with Graves disease. Donor details come from another sample of the same person, matched by shared clones. The rearranged segments are TRBV5-6 and TRBJ1-1, with 10 central nucleotides matching TRBD1. Sequenced here: peripheral blood mononuclear cells (PBMCs), sampled at new diagnosis, from a patient treated with antithyroid drugs. The CDR3 region reads CASSAGQGMNTEAFL. The DNA sequence follows: TGTGCCAGCAGCGCGGGACAGGGGATGAACACTGAAGCTTTCCTT.